This T cell receptor beta chain was found in a study of T cell responses to AZD1222 COVID-19 vaccine. Findings of the study overall: Only 5 or 6 AZD1222 recipients were seropositive at baseline. Nearly half of the spike-specific TCRs reportedly recognize variant regions that carry no mutations.

The length of the CDR3 is 13 residues. The V and J ends lost 6 bases and 0 bases respectively, with 7 bases between them. CDR1 is LNHDA, CDR2 SQIVND, per germline (reference sequence). The method was immunoSEQ multiplex PCR; TCRdb's version includes in-frame clones alone and lacks a portion of them. The repertoire holds 110,000 to 150,000 clones, with roughly 90% as singletons. About this clone: The antigen is unknown.

V usage is TRBV19 and J usage is TRBJ2-3; D might be TRBD1 (6 bases). Specimen: peripheral blood, collected on day 0 of AZD1222 vaccination. The sequence was collected from an adult in good health. CDR3 sequence: CASSDRSTDTQYF. CDR3 in DNA: TGTGCCAGTAGCGACAGGAGCACAGATACGCAGTATTTT.